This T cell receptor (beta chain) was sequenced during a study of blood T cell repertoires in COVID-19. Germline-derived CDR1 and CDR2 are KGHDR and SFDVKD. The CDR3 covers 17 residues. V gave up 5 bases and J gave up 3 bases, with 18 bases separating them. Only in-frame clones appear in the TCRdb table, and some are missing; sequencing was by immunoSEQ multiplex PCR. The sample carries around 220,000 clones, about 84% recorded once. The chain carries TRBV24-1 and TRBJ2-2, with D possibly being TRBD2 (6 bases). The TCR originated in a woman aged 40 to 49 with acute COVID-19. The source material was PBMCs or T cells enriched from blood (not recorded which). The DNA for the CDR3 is TGTGCCACCAGTGGAACCCGCGGGCTAGCGTACACCGGGGAGCTGTTTTTT. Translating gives CATSGTRGLAYTGELFF.